These 15 T cell receptor beta chains originate from one sample sequenced in a study of T cell repertoires in cytomegalovirus infection. Their specific antigens are unknown. TCRdb analysed the reads with MiXCR anew, one entry per CDR3 protein. The sample yields 900,000 to 950,000 distinct CDR3 sequences, approximately 30% seen once. Here the sequenced sample was cultured CD8+ T cells from PBMCs, taken from culture after CMV antigen stimulation. These TCRs come from a human donor in good health (CMV status not recorded). Some clones in this sample may be carry-over from other donors' samples.

This clonotype was seen only a few times. The chain employs TRBV6-8 and TRBJ1-2, with a weak D call TRBD1 (5 bases). Trimming cost V 2 bases and J 5 bases, with 24 bases left between them. CDR3 size: 18 residues. In germline, CDR1 is MNHGY, CDR2 SAAAGT. The CDR3 DNA reads TGTGCCAGCAGTTACACTCACTTGTTGGACACCGGACAATATGGCTACACCTTC. Its translation: CASSYTHLLDTGQYGYTF.

This clonotype was found a few times. The chain joins TRBV28 to TRBJ2-3; 9 nucleotides align to TRBD2. Per the germline V gene, CDR1 is MDHEN and CDR2 is SYDVKM. This CDR3 is 15 amino acids long. V was pared by 3 bases and J by 5 bases, with 6 bases of the junction left unmatched. The CDR3 DNA sequence: TGTGCCAGCAGTTTCGGGCGGGGGGGCAGAGATACGCAGTATTTT. Translation gives CASSFGRGGRDTQYF.

Note on this clonotype: A much larger clone sits a single nucleotide away, making a read error possible. This chain connects TRBV6-5 to TRBJ2-3, with D maybe TRBD2 (7 bases). Germline CDR1 MNHEY, CDR2 SVGAGI. There are 14 residues in the CDR3. The CDR3 DNA follows: TGTGCCAACAGTTACGAGGGGGGGACAGATACGCAGTATTTT. This sequence encodes CANSYEGGTDTQYF.

The rearrangement uses TRBV7-9 and TRBJ1-1; D is perhaps TRBD1 (5 bases). V dropped 5 bases and J dropped 0 bases, with 13 bases sitting between them. Germline V gene lookup returns CDR1 SEHNR and CDR2 FQNEAQ (reference sequence). This CDR3 has 15 amino acids. In nucleotides, the CDR3 is TGTGCCAGCAGCCCCCCGAACAGGTTGAACACTGAAGCTTTCTTT. Translated: CASSPPNRLNTEAFF.

This rearrangement joins TRBV15 to TRBJ2-5; TRBD2 might be the D (6 bases). Looked up from germline, CDR1 is LNHNV and CDR2 is YYDKDF (reference sequence). CDR3 length: 17 residues. V lost 1 base and J lost 4, with 19 bases in between. The CDR3 nucleotides are TGTGCCACCAGCAGAGTCCGGACTACCCGAAGGGGAGAGACCCAGTACTTC. This translates into CATSRVRTTRRGETQYF. Filled out from reference TRBV15 and TRBJ2-5, the complete variable domain reads DAMVIQNPRYQVTQFGKPVTLSCSQTLNHNVMYWYQQKSSQAPKLLFHYYDKDFNNEADTPDNFQSRRPNTSFCFLDIRSPGLGDTAMYLCATSRVRTTRRGETQYFGPGTRLLVL.

This clonotype came up a few times. The chain employs TRBV6-2 or TRBV6-3 and TRBJ2-1; tentative D call: TRBD2 (5 bases). Trimming shortened V by 7 bases and J by 8 bases, and 21 bases separated the two germline ends. The CDR3 has 15 amino acids. Germline CDR1 is MNHEY and CDR2 is SVGEGT. The CDR3: CASNPPTPGYDEQFF. Written as DNA, the CDR3 is TGTGCCAGCAACCCCCCGACCCCGGGGTACGATGAGCAGTTCTTC.

In this sample, this clonotype turned up once. The chain links TRBV7-6 to TRBJ2-5; 9 nucleotides agree with TRBD1. CDR3 size: 15 residues. CDR1 and CDR2 (germline): SGHVS, FNYEAQ. V shed 4 bases, J shed 4 bases, and the junction held 7 bases outside the gene matches. DNA of the CDR3: TGTGCCAGCAGCTCGGGACAGGGATTTTTAGAGACCCAGTACTTC. Amino acids: CASSSGQGFLETQYF.

A few counts support this clonotype. The chain recombines TRBV12-3 or TRBV12-4 with TRBJ2-1; D may be TRBD2 (6 bases). This CDR3 contains 13 residues. V shed 7 bases and J shed 9 bases, with 16 bases lying between them. The CDR3 DNA reads as TGTGCCAGCACCTCTGGCGGGACTCCTGAGCAGTTCTTC. Residues: CASTSGGTPEQFF.

This chain connects TRBV6-2 or TRBV6-3 to TRBJ2-4; D is perhaps TRBD2 (5 bases). V was trimmed by 0 bases and J by 15 bases, leaving 15 bases between them. CDR3 length equals 13 residues. Germline CDR1 is MNHEY and CDR2 is SVGEGT. The CDR3 DNA reads TGTGCCAGCAGTTACTCCCCGGGGAACGAAGGGTACTTC. Translation: CASSYSPGNEGYF.

This clonotype was seen only a few times. The chain uses TRBV6-6 and TRBJ1-6; D gene uncertain. The CDR3 runs to 13 residues. CDR1 is MNHNY and CDR2 is SVGAGI in the germline V gene (reference sequence). The germline V and J ends were trimmed by 0 bases and 11 bases, with 8 bases remaining between them. Written as DNA, the CDR3 is TGTGCCAGCAGTTACTCGAGTGGTACACCCCTCCACTTT. It specifies CASSYSSGTPLHF.

This clonotype has a single count. The rearrangement uses TRBV2 and TRBJ2-3, with 10 bases matching TRBD1. The V segment lost 8 bases and the J segment 2 bases; nucleotides outside the gene matches: 7. Looked up from germline, CDR1 is SNHLY and CDR2 is FYNNEI. The CDR3 length is 15 residues. The CDR3 region is CASSGTGVYTDTQYF. CDR3 coding DNA: TGTGCCAGCTCCGGGACAGGGGTCTACACAGATACGCAGTATTTT. The full variable domain, rest sourced from reference TRBV2 and TRBJ2-3, is EPEVTQTPSHQVTQMGQEVILRCVPISNHLYFYWYRQILGQKVEFLVSFYNNEISEKSEIFDDQFSVERPDGSNFTLKIRSTKLEDSAMYFCASSGTGVYTDTQYFGPGTRLTVL.

This clonotype was observed a few times. The chain combines TRBV11-2 with TRBJ2-7; D ambiguous. V was pared by 0 bases and J by 2 bases, with 5 bases between. Germline V gene data show CDR1 as SGHAT and CDR2 as FQNNGV. This CDR3 is 13 amino acids long. Written as DNA, the CDR3 is TGTGCCAGCAGCTTAGAAGTTCCCTACGAGCAGTACGTC. Its protein product is CASSLEVPYEQYV.

This clonotype was observed many times. The chain combines TRBV7-2 with TRBJ2-5; 7 bases fit TRBD2. CDR3 length: 15 residues. Germline values: CDR1 SGHTA, CDR2 FQGNSA. After removal of 5 bases from V and 4 bases from J, the junction contained 10 bases not matched to a gene. The CDR3 DNA reads as TGTGCCAGCAGCCCCTCGGGGGTAGCGGGAGAGACCCAGTACTTC. As protein: CASSPSGVAGETQYF.

This sequence joins TRBV9 and TRBJ2-3; maybe TRBD2 (5 bases). V was clipped by 4 bases and J by 4 bases, with 16 bases between them. The CDR3 totals 15 residues. CDR1 SGDLS and CDR2 YYNGEE come from the germline V gene. CDR3: CASSSPDFFPDTQYF. The CDR3 DNA reads as TGTGCCAGCAGCTCCCCGGACTTTTTTCCAGATACGCAGTATTTT.

This sequence joins TRBV5-4 and TRBJ2-5, with 8 nucleotides matching TRBD1. Losses at the gene ends were 5 bases for V and 1 base for J; bases not matched to a gene: 4. The germline gives CDR1 SGHNT, CDR2 YYREEE (reference sequence). This CDR3 is built from 14 residues. In DNA, the CDR3 is TGTGCCAGCAGTACCGACAGGGGCCAAGAGACCCAGTACTTC. Translating gives CASSTDRGQETQYF. Full variable domain (rest looked up from reference TRBV5-4 and TRBJ2-5): ETGVTQSPTHLIKTRGQQVTLRCSSQSGHNTVSWYQQALGQGPQFIFQYYREEENGRGNFPPRFSGLQFPNYSSELNVNALELDDSALYLCASSTDRGQETQYFGPGTRLLVL.